Given below is one T cell receptor beta chain in context. Its antigen is not identified. This entry comes from a study of molecular identifiers for immune sequencing clone quantification. TCRdb fed the PCR reads into MiXCR, producing one record per CDR3 protein. Of 80,000 to 100,000 distinct CDR3 sequences listed, roughly 24% are singletons. General study points: Amid approximately 1 million naive cells, spiked Jurkat TCR RNA from one cell was reportedly still detectable.

This CDR3 is 16 amino acids long. Germline lookup yields CDR1 SGHVS and CDR2 FNYEAQ. Trimming pared 7 bases from V and 0 bases from J, leaving 18 bases between. Sequencing was done on a sample of naive CD8+ T cells from blood, with Jurkat cell RNA spiked in. Specified subset: FACS-sorted CD8+CD4-CCR7+CD45RA+ naive T cells. V and J are TRBV7-6 and TRBJ1-1; D is uncertain. This TCR was recovered from a human donor in good health. Some libraries in this study had Jurkat cell RNA spiked in. The CDR3 DNA reads as TGTGCCAGCATCTTGATACAGCCGATCATGAACACTGAAGCTTTCTTT. This translates into CASILIQPIMNTEAFF.